This section outlines one T cell receptor beta chain sequence together with its context. This clone came up a few times. Its antigen is unknown. Per-nucleotide qualities are absent, and no much larger clonotype sits a single base away. The data were obtained in a study of shared clonotypes between healthy human individuals (dated by TCRdb to the early 2020s). For the study in its entirety: A couple of women and a few men aged 18 to 49 years were included in the cohort. Per donor, leukapheresis produced somewhere between about 0.8 and 9 billion PBMCs. For each donor, CD4 naive and CD4 memory were each given three plates, CD8 naive was given two plates, and CD8 memory was given one plate. To estimate repertoire size and how much clonotypes are shared between individuals, the study performed deep sequencing of blood TCR repertoires from 4 to 6 healthy adults. Different laboratories and diverse techniques were used to prepare libraries and sequence TCR repertoires, to increase sequencing depth and limit assay-specific biases.

Including the terminal cysteine and phenylalanine, the CDR3 comprises 14 residues. The entry retains the CDR3 DNA only, 42 bases that are in frame from base 1. V is pared back by 8 bases and J by 0 bases, with 14 bases lying between the germline termini. The germline V gene (reference sequence) supplies CDR1 LNHNV and CDR2 YYDKDF. Using the deep immunoSEQ assay, multiplex PCR amplified TCR CDR3 regions from genomic DNA. Genomic DNA extracted from each cell subset was distributed evenly over all wells of several immunoSEQ 96-well plates, and each plate served as one replicate. For sorted subsets, each replicate PCR was loaded with 200 ng genomic DNA, equivalent to roughly 30,000 T cell genomes. Purified libraries were measured with a Qubit 3.0 fluorometer, size-checked on a Bioanalyzer 2100, and measured again with the KAPA Library Quantification kit. A separate single-read 150-cycle Illumina NextSeq 550 flow cell was used to sequence each immunoSEQ 96-well plate. The original methods were these. Because the immunoSEQ output included only junctional sequences and no quality scores, the filtering could not be the same as the filtering used for full-length reads. Sequences were annotated with PyIR, a Python wrapper for IgBLAST v1.9, using IMGT germline references to assign V/J genes and CDR3. Reads were filtered out if the reads had weak V/J assignments (E-value above 1e-6), no CDR3, stop codons, out-of-frame junctions, or ambiguous translated residues. V3J clonotypes were defined by identical inferred V gene, J gene, and CDR3 amino acid sequence. To compute the percentage overlap between repertoires, the number of shared unique clonotypes was divided by the size of the smaller repertoire. Richness of each repertoire was evaluated using RTK rarefaction, the Chao1 estimator, and Recon v2.1 estimates of unobserved clonotypes. Generation probabilities were computed with OLGA for all TCRbeta clonotypes obtained by the gDNA method from a few donors. TCRdb stores this immuneACCESS table with in-frame sequences only. Part of the clones is absent; in the studies checked, under half of the shortfall reflects unresolved V genes, and no reason is known for the rest. V, J and clone size were drawn from that table, and D and trimming were deduced from the DNA. The sample has about 1 million clones on record, 75% of them singletons. The top ten clonotypes cover nearly 1.5% of the sample.

The research as a whole found: Because the study included only a small number of donors, the genetic and exposure-history diversity represented was limited. Estimated clonotype richness was generally larger for naive than for memory subsets. Sharing across several donors was observed for about 4.8% of naive CD4, 3.5% of naive CD8, 2% to 2.5% of memory CD4, and about 0.4% of memory CD8 clonotypes. Based on pairwise subsampling, the degree of clonotype sharing among donors was expected to be affected by sequencing depth. Incomplete sequencing was indicated by rarefaction of sorted-subset datasets, despite the large sequencing depth. Sampling was restricted to blood, and TCR repertoires in tissue are likely to differ from TCR repertoires in blood. Compared with non-shared clonotypes, clonotypes shared by all four sorted-subset donors had higher generation probabilities.

The donors were healthy, HIV-negative adults with no recently reported acute infections or vaccinations. All donors were Caucasian adults living in Nashville, Tennessee, USA. CD4+ T cells were enriched by magnetic negative selection, after which naive cells were positively selected on CD45RA and the negative fraction was taken as the memory subset. After blood collection by leukapheresis, PBMCs were isolated using Ficoll-Histopaque density gradient centrifugation and then cryopreserved in the vapor phase of liquid nitrogen. Analytical flow cytometry was used to check the purity and quantity of each magnetically sorted T cell population. Genomic DNA was isolated from each sorted fraction and quantified by UV absorbance on a Nanodrop 2000c.

Material: memory CD4+ T cells sorted from blood. Interpreted using the paper, the cell subset or site label stands for: CD45RA-negative fraction. The clonotype was recovered from a man aged 18 to 30 in good health. The rearrangement combines TRBV15 with TRBJ2-7, with TRBD2 perhaps the D gene, on 7 matching bases. This receptor has the CDR3 CATRKGGSSYEQYF. The DNA reads TGTGCCACCCGTAAGGGGGGGAGCTCCTACGAGCAGTACTTC.